These 7 T cell receptor beta chains came from one sample sequenced in a study of T cells after yellow fever vaccination. MiXCR, run by TCRdb on the 5' RACE reads, gives a single entry per CDR3 protein. The sample records a few hundred thousand distinct CDR3 sequences, less than 20% being singletons. Source: PBMCs, taken roughly 5 days after the first yellow fever vaccination. These receptors were obtained from a man younger than 35 who received the YFV17D yellow fever vaccine.

This clonotype was seen a few times. The J gene is TRBJ2-5, the V gene TRBV5-5; D gene unclear. V lost 4 bases to trimming and J lost 5 bases, with 18 bases between them. CDR3 size: 15 residues. The germline CDR1 and CDR2 sequences are SGHKS and YYEKEE (reference sequence). CDR3 in DNA: TGTGCCAGCAGCCCAGAAACGGGCCGCCCGGAGACCCAGTACTTC. This codes for CASSPETGRPETQYF.

In this sample, this clonotype turned up a few times. The rearrangement joins TRBV5-1 to TRBJ1-1; tentatively, D is TRBD1 (5 bases). Per the germline V gene, CDR1 is SGHRS and CDR2 is YFSETQ. The CDR3 spans 15 residues. Deletions cut 1 base from V and 5 bases from J, with 15 bases between. CDR3 nucleotide sequence: TGCGCCAGCAGCTTGAGTCCGGGGGTTGGTACTGAAGCTTTCTTT. Translated, it gives CASSLSPGVGTEAFF.

The chain links TRBV5-4 to TRBJ2-7; a possible D gene is TRBD1 (5 bases). The CDR3 is made up of 14 amino acids. Germline CDR1 reads SGHNT; CDR2 reads YYREEE (reference sequence). The germline V and J ends were trimmed by 4 bases and 6 bases, with 17 bases remaining between them. The CDR3 coding sequence is TGTGCCAGCAGCGGTGGGCAGGGATCTGGCGAGCAGTACTTC. Residues: CASSGGQGSGEQYF.

This clonotype was observed a few times. This chain connects TRBV6-1 to TRBJ2-1, with a weak D call TRBD1 (6 bases). The CDR3 has 13 residues. Deletions cut 6 bases from V and 9 bases from J, with 15 bases between. Germline V gene lookup returns CDR1 MNHNS and CDR2 SASEGT. The CDR3 loop is CASRKNTGTEQFF. The CDR3 nucleotides read TGTGCCAGCAGAAAAAACACAGGGACTGAGCAGTTCTTC.

The chain combines TRBV5-1 with TRBJ1-6; weak D call: TRBD1 (5 bases). This CDR3 has 13 amino acids. Germline V CDR1 and CDR2: SGHRS, YFSETQ. The V end lost 9 bases, the J end lost 8 bases, and 15 bases lay between the germline ends. The CDR3 is CATRDSFDSPLHF. The DNA of the CDR3 is TGCGCCACCAGGGACTCCTTCGATTCACCCCTCCACTTT.

The CDR3 region is CASTYRGRLEETQYF. The CDR3, as DNA: TGTGCCAGCACCTACAGGGGGCGGCTTGAAGAGACCCAGTACTTC. V is TRBV3-1 and J is TRBJ2-5; TRBD1 aligns across 9 bases. J was trimmed by 3 bases and V by 7 bases; bases with no gene match: 9. The CDR3 length is 15 residues. Per the germline V gene, CDR1 is LGHDT and CDR2 is YNNKEL (reference sequence).

CDR3 bases: TGTGCCAGCAGCCAAGTTGACCAGGGAGGGGAGCAGTACTTC. Protein: CASSQVDQGGEQYF. The chain recombines TRBV14 with TRBJ2-7; TRBD2 matches 7 bases. V was pared by 1 base and J by 7 bases, with 7 bases of the junction left unmatched. The CDR3 has 14 amino acids. CDR1 is SGHDN, CDR2 FVKESK, per germline.